These T cell receptor beta chains were read from a single sample in a study of beta chain features in type 1 diabetes. Sequencing used immunoSEQ multiplex PCR; TCRdb keeps in-frame clones, though not all of them. This sample has about 160,000 clones, with over 7.5% found just once. Material: central memory CD4+ T cells from blood. The receptors here all came from a woman in her late teens or twenties in good health. The CDR3 runs from the conserved cysteine through the conserved F or W. The D gene is left open where the match is weak. Part of the rows lack a size; the others show once, few, many or a class for expanded clones.

>TRBV29-1|few|TRBJ2-3|TRBD2|16
CSVDGEAGGSTDTQYF
TGCAGCGTTGATGGGGAAGCGGGGGGAAGCACAGATACGCAGTATTTT
>TRBV5-1|-|TRBJ1-6|-|15
CASSLGDTNNSPLHF
TGCGCCAGCAGCTTGGGGGACACCAATAATTCACCCCTCCACTTT
>TRBV19|many|TRBJ2-1|TRBD2|14
CASSTGLATNEQFF
TGTGCCAGTAGTACAGGACTAGCGACCAATGAGCAGTTCTTC
>TRBV27|few|TRBJ2-3|-|13
CASSSRGTDTQYF
TGTGCCAGCAGTTCGAGGGGGACAGATACGCAGTATTTT
>TRBV7-8|few|TRBJ2-7|-|13
CASSYDRSYEQYF
TGTGCCAGCAGCTACGACAGGTCCTACGAGCAGTACTTC
>TRBV7-2|few|TRBJ2-7|-|12
CASSRAPYEQYF
TGTGCCAGCAGCCGAGCCCCCTACGAGCAGTACTTC
>TRBV5-1|few|TRBJ2-1|TRBD2|19
CASRRGGQGRLAGGHEQFF
TGCGCCAGCAGGAGAGGGGGACAGGGAAGGCTAGCGGGAGGACATGAGCAGTTCTTC
>TRBV7-2|few|TRBJ2-7|-|11
CASSVSYEQYF
TGTGCCAGCAGCGTGAGCTACGAGCAGTACTTC
>TRBV19|few|TRBJ2-6|TRBD1|17
CASKTPGQGNGANVLTF
TGTGCCAGTAAAACACCGGGACAGGGGAATGGGGCCAACGTCCTGACTTTC
>TRBV7-3|few|TRBJ2-3|-|13
CASSPAGRNTQYF
TGTGCCAGCAGCCCTGCGGGGAGGAATACGCAGTATTTT
>TRBV9|-|TRBJ1-1|-|12
CASSSRDTEAFF
TGTGCCAGCAGCTCCCGAGACACTGAAGCTTTCTTT
>TRBV19|-|TRBJ1-5|TRBD1|16
CATTGAGTGLFQPQHF
TGTGCCACTACGGGCGCCGGGACAGGGCTTTTTCAGCCCCAGCATTTT
>TRBV2|-|TRBJ2-1|TRBD2|15
CASSARSGGPSEQFF
TGTGCCAGCAGTGCGCGTAGCGGGGGCCCTAGTGAGCAGTTCTTC
>TRBV6-1|-|TRBJ1-1|-|14
CASSYRVTGTEAFF
TGTGCCAGCAGCTACAGGGTGACGGGCACTGAAGCTTTCTTT
>TRBV7-9|few|TRBJ2-2|-|16
CASRPREQGNTGELFF
TGTGCCAGCAGGCCACGAGAACAGGGGAACACCGGGGAGCTGTTTTTT
>TRBV23-1|-|TRBJ2-5|TRBD1|16
CASSPTETGLQETQYF
TGCGCCAGCAGTCCCACCGAGACAGGGCTGCAAGAGACCCAGTACTTC
>TRBV4-3|-|TRBJ2-7|-|16
CASSQGQGLSSYEQYF
TGCGCCAGCAGCCAAGGACAGGGACTGAGCTCCTACGAGCAGTACTTC
>TRBV10-3|few|TRBJ1-1|TRBD1|14
CAISSRDRDTEAFF
TGTGCCATCAGCTCCCGGGACAGGGACACTGAAGCTTTCTTT
>TRBV30|few|TRBJ1-5|-|14
CAWSLQGMWQPQHF
TGTGCCTGGAGTCTGCAGGGGATGTGGCAGCCCCAGCATTTT
>TRBV7-2|many|TRBJ2-5|-|13
CASGTRSQETQYF
TGTGCCAGCGGTACTAGATCCCAAGAGACCCAGTACTTC
>TRBV11-1|few|TRBJ2-1|-|15
CASRESKGLSDEQFF
TGTGCCAGCAGGGAATCGAAGGGACTCTCGGATGAGCAGTTCTTC
>TRBV5-1|few|TRBJ2-1|TRBD2|15
CASSMGLAGGSEQFF
TGCGCCAGCAGCATGGGACTAGCGGGGGGGTCTGAGCAGTTCTTC
>TRBV7-9|few|TRBJ1-5|TRBD1|16
CASSPGQGARNQPQHF
TGTGCCAGCAGCCCCGGACAGGGGGCTCGCAATCAGCCCCAGCATTTT
>TRBV5-1|few|TRBJ2-1|TRBD1|15
CASSTGQGDYNEQFF
TGCGCCAGCAGCACGGGACAGGGGGACTACAATGAGCAGTTCTTC
>TRBV2|few|TRBJ2-3|TRBD2|13
CASSSSGDYTQYF
TGTGCCAGCAGTTCTAGCGGGGACTATACGCAGTATTTT
>TRBV5-5|few|TRBJ2-1|TRBD2|15
CASSLWRGGDNEQFF
TGTGCCAGCAGCTTGTGGCGGGGGGGTGACAATGAGCAGTTCTTC
>TRBV30|-|TRBJ1-2|TRBD1|12
CASGGDGYGYTF
TGTGCCTCAGGGGGAGACGGCTATGGCTACACCTTC
>TRBV7-2|few|TRBJ2-5|TRBD2|15
CASSLTSGAGETQYF
TGTGCCAGCAGCTTGACTAGCGGGGCCGGGGAGACCCAGTACTTC
>TRBV10-1|few|TRBJ2-1|-|14
CASSESGMGYEQFF
TGCGCCAGCAGTGAATCAGGGATGGGCTATGAGCAGTTCTTC
>TRBV5-1|-|TRBJ2-1|TRBD2|17
CASGLAGGWSSYNEQFF
TGCGCCAGCGGACTAGCGGGAGGGTGGAGCTCCTACAATGAGCAGTTCTTC
>TRBV2|-|TRBJ1-2|-|15
CASSTGTVRAYGYTF
TGTGCCAGCAGCACAGGGACCGTCCGGGCCTATGGCTACACCTTC
>TRBV6-1|-|TRBJ2-5|-|12
CASSGQFETQYF
TGTGCCAGCAGTGGACAGTTTGAGACCCAGTACTTC
>TRBV15|-|TRBJ2-1|TRBD2|15
CATSKGTSGRNEQFF
TGTGCCACCAGCAAAGGGACTAGCGGGAGGAATGAGCAGTTCTTC
>TRBV5-1|few|TRBJ2-7|-|14
CASFSGSGQYEQYF
TGCGCCAGCTTCTCGGGTTCTGGCCAATACGAGCAGTACTTC
>TRBV7-2|few|TRBJ2-2|-|15
CASSLLGQVTGELFF
TGTGCCAGCAGCTTACTGGGACAAGTTACCGGGGAGCTGTTTTTT
>TRBV5-1|-|TRBJ2-5|-|14
CASSGQGQGETQYF
TGCGCCAGCAGCGGGCAGGGGCAGGGGGAGACCCAGTACTTC
>TRBV5-4|few|TRBJ1-2|-|13
CASSSAIDYGYTF
TGTGCCAGCAGCTCCGCTATAGACTATGGCTACACCTTC
>TRBV19|-|TRBJ2-1|-|16
CASDVEAPFSYNEQFF
TGTGCCAGTGACGTAGAAGCGCCTTTCTCCTACAATGAGCAGTTCTTC
>TRBV29-1|few|TRBJ1-6|-|13
CSVAGRDNSPLHF
TGCAGCGTTGCTGGGCGGGATAATTCACCCCTCCACTTT
>TRBV28|-|TRBJ1-1|-|11
CASTRGDEAFF
TGTGCCAGCACAAGGGGCGATGAAGCTTTCTTT
>TRBV5-1|few|TRBJ2-7|TRBD2|14
CASSTGLEGSEQYF
TGCGCCAGCAGCACCGGACTAGAGGGGAGCGAGCAGTACTTC
>TRBV9|few|TRBJ2-1|TRBD2|14
CASSVASGGWEQFF
TGTGCCAGCAGCGTAGCTAGCGGGGGCTGGGAGCAGTTCTTC
>TRBV11-2|-|TRBJ2-3|-|13
CASSLPGKDTQYF
TGTGCCAGCAGCTTACCGGGGAAAGATACGCAGTATTTT
>TRBV6-5|few|TRBJ1-5|TRBD1|14
CASTGTGGNQPQHF
TGTGCCAGCACCGGGACAGGTGGCAATCAGCCCCAGCATTTT
>TRBV7-9|few|TRBJ1-5|TRBD1|16
CASSLWTGAGNQPQHF
TGTGCCAGCAGCCTTTGGACAGGGGCGGGCAATCAGCCCCAGCATTTT
>TRBV9|few|TRBJ2-2|TRBD2|17
CASSVGASGRVTGELFF
TGTGCCAGCAGCGTAGGGGCTAGCGGGAGAGTAACCGGGGAGCTGTTTTTT
>TRBV6-1|-|TRBJ2-7|TRBD2|13
CASTSGARREQYF
TGTGCCAGCACTAGCGGGGCTAGGCGGGAGCAGTACTTC
>TRBV29-1|-|TRBJ2-7|-|11
CSARTAYEQYF
TGCAGCGCTAGGACAGCTTACGAGCAGTACTTC
>TRBV27|few|TRBJ2-5|-|14
CASSPGSRQETQYF
TGTGCCAGCAGCCCAGGGTCCCGTCAAGAGACCCAGTACTTC
>TRBV30|few|TRBJ2-3|TRBD1|15
CAWSTRTGGTDTQYF
TGTGCCTGGAGTACTAGGACAGGGGGCACAGATACGCAGTATTTT
>TRBV30|-|TRBJ2-2|TRBD1|13
CAQTGQATGELFF
TGTGCTCAAACAGGACAGGCGACCGGGGAGCTGTTTTTT
>TRBV5-1|few|TRBJ2-3|TRBD2|17
CASIPGVAGGRTDTQYF
TGCGCCAGCATCCCGGGGGTAGCGGGGGGCCGCACAGATACGCAGTATTTT